This record looks at one T cell receptor (beta chain) sequence and its context. Its antigen remains unidentified. The V gene end was trimmed by 6 bases and the J gene end by 3 bases; junction bases not matched to a gene: 7. The V gene's germline CDR1 is MNHEY and CDR2 SMNVEV (reference sequence). The CDR3 has 16 amino acids. The record originates from a study of blood T cells in healthy people across ages. Findings of the study overall: Higher diversity and more naive CD4+ cells were features of long-lived donors, compared to aged donors. Naive T cell percentage strongly correlated with TCR beta diversity.

Next came a second PCR, run for about 6 to 12 cycles, which used a sample-barcoded 5' primer along with a J-beta primer mix. Each cDNA molecule carried a tag from a template-switch adaptor that contained 12 random nucleotides. MiXCR was run by TCRdb on the 5' RACE reads, yielding one entry per CDR3 protein. The sample records 1.5 million to 2 million distinct CDR3 sequences, roughly 30% being singletons. This receptor was identified in a woman aged 30 to 39 in good health. The chain combines TRBV27 with TRBJ2-6; 8 nucleotides agree with TRBD2. Sequencing used blood. The CDR3, as DNA: TGTGCCAGCAGACCCGGGGGGGCGCGTGGGGCCAACGTCCTGACTTTC. Translation gives CASRPGGARGANVLTF.